The rows below give T cell receptor beta chains drawn from one sample of a study of OX40 agonist ivuxolimab in advanced cancers. The repertoire was sequenced with immunoSEQ multiplex PCR; TCRdb's copy has only in-frame clones and lacks some. The profile covers tens of thousands of clones, with around nine tenths appearing a single time and approximately 0.43% taken by the ten largest. The sample in question was CD4+ or CD8+ T cells sorted from blood, obtained in a trial of the OX40 agonist ivuxolimab. These receptors all stem from an adult with an advanced solid tumor such as melanoma, head and neck, liver or kidney cancer. Both conserved end residues are trimmed from each CDR3.

TRBJ1-1 TRBV6-5 13 ASRARDNMNTEAF
TRBJ1-2 TRBV19 14 ASSIPRQDQNYGYT
TRBJ2-2 TRBV19 12 ASSINEISGELF
TRBJ1-2 TRBV6-5 12 ASSPDRPNYGYT
TRBJ2-1 TRBV13 12 ASRRTGSSNEQF
TRBJ2-3 TRBV9 13 ASSVRGIREDTQY
TRBJ2-3 TRBV28 12 AAGGGSSTDTQY
TRBJ2-2 TRBV6-6 12 ASSSWENTGELF
TRBJ2-3 TRBV5-4 15 ASSLGVTYPSTDTQY
TRBJ2-5 TRBV5-1 11 ASSPDPQGTQY
TRBJ1-5 TRBV29-1 11 SVAAGRDQPQH
TRBJ1-6 TRBV10-2 13 ASRQDIVGSSPLH
TRBJ2-7 TRBV4-1 13 ASSHRQGTQGEQY
TRBJ1-4 TRBV11-2 11 ASSPVRHEKLF
TRBJ2-5 TRBV5-4 12 ASSQNRDQETQY
TRBJ1-4 TRBV2 14 ASSGVGISTNEKLF
TRBJ2-5 TRBV6-1 13 ASRMAGGVGETQY
TRBJ1-4 TRBV28 12 ASRSATDHEKLF
TRBJ1-1 TRBV7-3 16 ASSLTGTVNLGYGEAF
TRBJ1-5 TRBV7-9 11 ASSSRGHQPQH
TRBJ2-1 TRBV5-1 17 ASSSEGGAGGLTYNEQF
TRBJ2-1 TRBV28 10 ASQQAYNEQF
TRBJ2-1 TRBV10-1 11 ADLMGGGNEQF
TRBJ1-4 TRBV19 9 ASSPGSGLF
TRBJ1-2 TRBV5-8 12 ASSLAGFDYGYT
TRBJ1-1 TRBV4-1 13 ASSRIQGAGTEAF
TRBJ2-7 TRBV7-3 11 ASSLRQGYEQY
TRBJ2-3 TRBV7-2 12 ASSLETGEDTQY
TRBJ1-1 TRBV6-1 12 ASSEKDRETEAF
TRBJ2-2 TRBV11-2 12 ASSLAGEHGELF
TRBJ1-1 TRBV5-1 12 ASSSGQGDTEAF
TRBJ2-7 TRBV2 10 ASNYPSYEQY
TRBJ2-3 TRBV5-1 14 ASSSRTGGDTDTQY